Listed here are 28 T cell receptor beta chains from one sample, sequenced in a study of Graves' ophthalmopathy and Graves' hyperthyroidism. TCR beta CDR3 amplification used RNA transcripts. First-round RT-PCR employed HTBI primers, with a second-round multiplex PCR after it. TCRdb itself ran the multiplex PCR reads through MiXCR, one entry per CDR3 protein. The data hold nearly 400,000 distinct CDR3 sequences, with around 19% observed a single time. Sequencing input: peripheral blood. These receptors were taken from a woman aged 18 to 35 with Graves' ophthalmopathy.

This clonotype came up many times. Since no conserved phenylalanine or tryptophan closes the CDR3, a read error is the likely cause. The CDR3 spells CASSYTPGTGGSPLHS. The DNA for the CDR3 is TGTGCCAGCAGCTACACTCCCGGGACAGGGGGCTCACCTCTCCACTCT. The V gene is TRBV6-5, the J gene TRBJ1-6; TRBD1 matches 12 bases. CDR3 length: 16 residues. The germline V gene has CDR1 MNHEY and CDR2 SVGAGI.

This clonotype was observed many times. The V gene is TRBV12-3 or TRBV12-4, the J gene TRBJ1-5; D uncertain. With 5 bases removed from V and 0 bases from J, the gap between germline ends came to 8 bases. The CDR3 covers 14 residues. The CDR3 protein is CASSPQDSNQPQHF. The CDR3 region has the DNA TGTGCCAGCAGTCCTCAGGATAGCAATCAGCCCCAGCATTTT.

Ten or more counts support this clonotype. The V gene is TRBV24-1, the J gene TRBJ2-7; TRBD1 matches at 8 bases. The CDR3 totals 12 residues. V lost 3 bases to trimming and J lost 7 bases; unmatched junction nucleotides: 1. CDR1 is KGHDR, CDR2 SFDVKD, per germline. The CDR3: CATSDRDREQYF. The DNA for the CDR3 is TGTGCCACCAGTGATCGGGACAGGGAGCAGTACTTC.

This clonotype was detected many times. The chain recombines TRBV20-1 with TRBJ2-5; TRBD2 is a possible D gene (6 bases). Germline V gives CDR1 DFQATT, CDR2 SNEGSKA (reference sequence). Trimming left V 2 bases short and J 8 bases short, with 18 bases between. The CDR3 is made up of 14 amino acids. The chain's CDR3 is CSARSRDSPYTQYF. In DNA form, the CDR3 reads TGCAGTGCTAGATCCCGGGACTCTCCGTACACCCAGTACTTC.

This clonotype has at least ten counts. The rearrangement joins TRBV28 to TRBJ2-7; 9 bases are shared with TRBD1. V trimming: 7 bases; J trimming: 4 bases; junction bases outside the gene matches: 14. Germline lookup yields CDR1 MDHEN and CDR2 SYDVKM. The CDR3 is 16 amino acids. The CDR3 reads CASTTPGQGRLYEQYF. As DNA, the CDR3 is TGTGCCAGCACCACCCCCGGACAGGGGAGGCTTTACGAGCAGTACTTC.

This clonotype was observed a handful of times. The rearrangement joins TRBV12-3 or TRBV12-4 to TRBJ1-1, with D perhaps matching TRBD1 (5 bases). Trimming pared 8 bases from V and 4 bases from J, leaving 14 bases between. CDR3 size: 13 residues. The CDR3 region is CASGLAGITEAFF. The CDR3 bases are TGTGCCAGCGGGCTGGCAGGGATCACTGAAGCTTTCTTT.

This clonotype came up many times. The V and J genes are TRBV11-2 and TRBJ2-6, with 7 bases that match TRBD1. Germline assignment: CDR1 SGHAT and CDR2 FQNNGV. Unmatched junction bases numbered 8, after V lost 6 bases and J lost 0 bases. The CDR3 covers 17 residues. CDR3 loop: CASRLGQADSGANVLTF. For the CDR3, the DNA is TGTGCCAGCAGACTAGGACAGGCTGACTCTGGGGCCAACGTCCTGACTTTC.

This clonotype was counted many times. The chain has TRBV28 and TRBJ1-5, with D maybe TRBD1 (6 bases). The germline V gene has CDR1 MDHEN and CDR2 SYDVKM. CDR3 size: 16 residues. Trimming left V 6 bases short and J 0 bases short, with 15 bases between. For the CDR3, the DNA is TGTGCCAGCAGCTCCCGACAGGTTTTTAGCAATCAGCCCCAGCATTTT. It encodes CASSSRQVFSNQPQHF.

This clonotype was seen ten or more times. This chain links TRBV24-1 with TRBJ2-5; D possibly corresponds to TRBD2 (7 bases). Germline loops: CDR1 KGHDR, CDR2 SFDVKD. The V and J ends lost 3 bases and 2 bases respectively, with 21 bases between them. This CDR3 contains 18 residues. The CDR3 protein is CATSDPGDWRGPQETQYF. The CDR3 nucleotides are TGTGCCACCAGTGATCCCGGGGACTGGCGGGGGCCTCAAGAGACCCAGTACTTC.

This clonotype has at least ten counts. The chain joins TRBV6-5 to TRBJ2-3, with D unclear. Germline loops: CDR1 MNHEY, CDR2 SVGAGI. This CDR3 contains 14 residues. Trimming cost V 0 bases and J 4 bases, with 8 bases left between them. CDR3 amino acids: CASSYSADSDTQYF. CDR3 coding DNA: TGTGCCAGCAGTTACTCTGCAGATTCAGATACGCAGTATTTT.

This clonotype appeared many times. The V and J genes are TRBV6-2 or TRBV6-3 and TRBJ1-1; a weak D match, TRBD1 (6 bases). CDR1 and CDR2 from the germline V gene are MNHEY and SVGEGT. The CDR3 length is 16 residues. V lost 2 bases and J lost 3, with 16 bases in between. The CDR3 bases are TGTGCCAGCAGTTACCGGACAGAGACAACAGACACTGAAGCTTTCTTT. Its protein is CASSYRTETTDTEAFF.

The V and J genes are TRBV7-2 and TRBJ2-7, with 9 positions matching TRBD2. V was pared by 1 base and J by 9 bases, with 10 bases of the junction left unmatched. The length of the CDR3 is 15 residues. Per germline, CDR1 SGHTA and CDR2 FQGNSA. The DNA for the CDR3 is TGTGCCAGCAGCTTAGGGAGTCTAGCGGGAAGATGGCAGTACTTC. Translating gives CASSLGSLAGRWQYF.

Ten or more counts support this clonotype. The CDR3 loop is CAGFDRGSNQPQHF. CDR3 sequence (DNA): TGTGCCGGTTTTGACAGGGGGAGTAATCAGCCCCAGCATTTT. This sequence joins TRBV6-4 and TRBJ1-5; TRBD1 aligns across 9 bases. The V gene end was trimmed by 11 bases and the J gene end by 4 bases; junction bases not matched to a gene: 9. Germline V lookup: CDR1 MRHNA, CDR2 SNTAGT. This CDR3 comprises 14 residues.

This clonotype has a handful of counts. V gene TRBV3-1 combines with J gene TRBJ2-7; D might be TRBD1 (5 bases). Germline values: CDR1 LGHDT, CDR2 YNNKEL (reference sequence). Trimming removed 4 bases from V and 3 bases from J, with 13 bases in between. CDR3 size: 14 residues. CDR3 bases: TGTGCCAGCAGCCCAGGGAAGGTCAACTACGAGCAGTACTTC. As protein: CASSPGKVNYEQYF.

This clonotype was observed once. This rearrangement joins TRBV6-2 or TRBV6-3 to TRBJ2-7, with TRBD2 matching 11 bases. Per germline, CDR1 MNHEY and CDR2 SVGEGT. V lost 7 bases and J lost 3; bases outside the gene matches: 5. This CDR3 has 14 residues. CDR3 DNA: TGTGCCAGCACTGGGACTAGCGGCAACTACGAGCAGTACTTC. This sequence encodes CASTGTSGNYEQYF.

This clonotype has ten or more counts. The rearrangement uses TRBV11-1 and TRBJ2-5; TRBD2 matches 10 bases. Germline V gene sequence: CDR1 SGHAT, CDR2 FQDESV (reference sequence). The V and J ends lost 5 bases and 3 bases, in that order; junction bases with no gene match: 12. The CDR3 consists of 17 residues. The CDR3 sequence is CASSPGRSGGAKETQYF. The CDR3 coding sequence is TGTGCCAGCAGCCCTGGAAGGAGCGGGGGGGCTAAAGAGACCCAGTACTTC.

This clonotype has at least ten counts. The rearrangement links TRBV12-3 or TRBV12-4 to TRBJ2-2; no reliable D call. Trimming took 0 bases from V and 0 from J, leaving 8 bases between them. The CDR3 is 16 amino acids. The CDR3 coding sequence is TGTGCCAGCAGTTTAGCGTCTCTCGCGAACACCGGGGAGCTGTTTTTT. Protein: CASSLASLANTGELFF.

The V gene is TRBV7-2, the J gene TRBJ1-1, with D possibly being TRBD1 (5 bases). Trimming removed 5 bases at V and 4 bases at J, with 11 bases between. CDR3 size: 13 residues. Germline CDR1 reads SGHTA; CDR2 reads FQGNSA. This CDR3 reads CASSQAGTTEAFF. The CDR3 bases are TGTGCCAGCAGCCAAGCGGGGACCACTGAAGCTTTCTTT. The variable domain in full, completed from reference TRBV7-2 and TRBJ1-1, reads GAGVSQSPSNKVTEKGKDVELRCDPISGHTALYWYRQSLGQGLEFLIYFQGNSAPDKSGLPSDRFSAERTGGSVSTLTIQRTQQEDSAVYLCASSQAGTTEAFFGQGTRLTVV.

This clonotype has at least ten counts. CDR3 sequence reads: CASSLSRTGSNQPQHF. The CDR3 coding sequence is TGTGCCAGCAGCTTGTCCCGCACGGGTAGCAATCAGCCCCAGCATTTT. V is TRBV5-4 and J is TRBJ1-5; D gene uncertain. Trimming cost V 1 base and J 0 bases, with 11 bases left between them. This CDR3 region has 16 residues. CDR1 and CDR2 from the germline V gene are SGHNT and YYREEE (reference sequence).

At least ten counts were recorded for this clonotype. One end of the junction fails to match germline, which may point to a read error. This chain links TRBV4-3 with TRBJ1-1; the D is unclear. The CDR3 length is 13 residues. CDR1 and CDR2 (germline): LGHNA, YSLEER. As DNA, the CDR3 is TGTGCCAGCAGCCAAGGCTTGGACACTGAAGCTTTCTTT. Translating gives CASSQGLDTEAFF.

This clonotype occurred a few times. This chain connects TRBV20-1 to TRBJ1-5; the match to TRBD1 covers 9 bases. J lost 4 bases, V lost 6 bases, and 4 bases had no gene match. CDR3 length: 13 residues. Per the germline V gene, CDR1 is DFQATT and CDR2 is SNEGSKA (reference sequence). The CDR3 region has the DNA TGCAGTGCGAGACAGGGGGGTAATCAGCCCCAGCATTTT. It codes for CSARQGGNQPQHF.

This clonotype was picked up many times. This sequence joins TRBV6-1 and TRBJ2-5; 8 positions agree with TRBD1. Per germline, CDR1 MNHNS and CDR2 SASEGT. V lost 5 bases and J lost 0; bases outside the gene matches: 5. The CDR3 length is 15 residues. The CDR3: CASSKLDRDQETQYF. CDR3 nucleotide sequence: TGTGCCAGCAGTAAGCTGGACAGGGACCAAGAGACCCAGTACTTC.

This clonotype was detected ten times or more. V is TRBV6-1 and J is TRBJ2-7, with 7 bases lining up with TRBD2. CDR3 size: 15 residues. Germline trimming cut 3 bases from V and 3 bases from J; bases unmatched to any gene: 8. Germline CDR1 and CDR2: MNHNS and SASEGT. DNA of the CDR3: TGTGCCAGCAGTGATTTCGAGCGGGGTATCTACGAGCAGTACTTC. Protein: CASSDFERGIYEQYF.

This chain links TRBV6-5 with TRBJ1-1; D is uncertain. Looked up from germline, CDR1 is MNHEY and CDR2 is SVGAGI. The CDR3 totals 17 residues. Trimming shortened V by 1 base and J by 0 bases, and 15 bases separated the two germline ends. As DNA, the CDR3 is TGTGCCAGCAGTTACTTTCTCAGGTCCCGCATGAACACTGAAGCTTTCTTT. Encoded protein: CASSYFLRSRMNTEAFF.

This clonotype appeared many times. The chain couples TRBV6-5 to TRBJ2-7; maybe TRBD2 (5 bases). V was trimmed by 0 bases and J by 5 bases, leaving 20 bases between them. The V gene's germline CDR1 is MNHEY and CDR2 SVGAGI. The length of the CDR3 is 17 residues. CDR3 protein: CASSYSINSLSGDEQYF. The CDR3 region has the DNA TGTGCCAGCAGTTACTCGATTAATTCGCTCAGCGGCGACGAGCAGTACTTC.

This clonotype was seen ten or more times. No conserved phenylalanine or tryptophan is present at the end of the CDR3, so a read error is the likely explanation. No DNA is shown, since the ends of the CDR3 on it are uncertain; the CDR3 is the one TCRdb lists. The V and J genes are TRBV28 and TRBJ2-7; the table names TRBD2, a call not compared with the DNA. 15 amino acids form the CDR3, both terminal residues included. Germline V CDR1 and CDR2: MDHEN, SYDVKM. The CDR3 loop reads CASSYSPGLAGGPIL.

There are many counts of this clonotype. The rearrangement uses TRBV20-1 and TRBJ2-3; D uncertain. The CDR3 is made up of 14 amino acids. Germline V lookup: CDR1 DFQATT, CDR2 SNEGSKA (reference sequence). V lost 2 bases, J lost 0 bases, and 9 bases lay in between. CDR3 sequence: CSARRESSTDTQYF. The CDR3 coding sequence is TGCAGTGCTAGAAGAGAGTCTAGCACAGATACGCAGTATTTT.

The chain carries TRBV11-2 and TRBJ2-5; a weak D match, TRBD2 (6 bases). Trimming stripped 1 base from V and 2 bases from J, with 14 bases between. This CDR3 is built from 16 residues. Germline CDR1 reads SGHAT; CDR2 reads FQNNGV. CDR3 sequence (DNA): TGTGCCAGCAGCTTAGTTTTTAGCGGCCCACAAGAGACCCAGTACTTC. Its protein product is CASSLVFSGPQETQYF.